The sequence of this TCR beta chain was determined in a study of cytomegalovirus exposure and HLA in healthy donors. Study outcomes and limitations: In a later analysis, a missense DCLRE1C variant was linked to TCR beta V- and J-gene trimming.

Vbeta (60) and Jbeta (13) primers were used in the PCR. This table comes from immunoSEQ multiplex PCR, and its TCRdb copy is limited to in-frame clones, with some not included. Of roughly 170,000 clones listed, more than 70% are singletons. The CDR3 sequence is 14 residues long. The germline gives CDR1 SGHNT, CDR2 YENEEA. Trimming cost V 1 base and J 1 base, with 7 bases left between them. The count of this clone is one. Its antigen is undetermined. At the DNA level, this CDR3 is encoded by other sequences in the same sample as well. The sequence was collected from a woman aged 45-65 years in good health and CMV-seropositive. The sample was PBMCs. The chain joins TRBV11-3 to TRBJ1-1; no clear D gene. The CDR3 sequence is CASSLGRGNTEAFF. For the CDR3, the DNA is TGTGCCAGCAGCTTAGGTCGGGGGAACACTGAAGCTTTCTTT.